This entry lists 5 T cell receptor beta chains sequenced from one sample in a study of molecular identifiers for immune sequencing clone quantification. MiXCR, run by TCRdb on the PCR reads, gives a single entry per CDR3 protein. Of tens of thousands of distinct CDR3 sequences listed, less than 25% were seen once; the top ten hold under 2%. Sequenced material: naive CD8+ T cells from blood, with Jurkat cell RNA spiked in. Subset defined: FACS-sorted CD8+CD4-CCR7+CD45RA+ naive T cells. Receptors were obtained from a human donor in good health. Some libraries in this study had Jurkat cell RNA spiked in.

With respect to this clonotype: This may arise from a read error, as a much more abundant clone is one base away. The CDR3 reads CASSLGVRGGNEQYF. DNA for the CDR3: TGTGCCAGCAGCTTGGGGGTCAGGGGAGGGAACGAGCAGTACTTC. The chain uses TRBV5-6 and TRBJ2-7, with TRBD2 as a possible D gene (7 bases). Deletions cut 0 bases from V and 5 bases from J, with 15 bases between. Germline CDR1 and CDR2: SGHDT and YYEEEE. The CDR3 runs to 15 residues.

This chain connects TRBV24-1 to TRBJ2-1; D call uncertain. V lost 7 bases and J 3 bases, leaving 18 bases between the germline ends. CDR1 KGHDR and CDR2 SFDVKD come from the germline V gene. The CDR3 totals 16 residues. In DNA form, the CDR3 reads TGTGCCACCAGGGGTTGGTCTGGGAATGACTACAATGAGCAGTTCTTC. This sequence encodes CATRGWSGNDYNEQFF.

This clonotype was recorded many times. The rearrangement links TRBV28 to TRBJ1-6; D is unresolved. The ends were cut back, 6 bases at V and 10 bases at J, with 16 bases in the middle. From germline, CDR1 is MDHEN and CDR2 SYDVKM. This CDR3 has 14 amino acids. CDR3 amino acids: CASSPSKGASPLHF. Written as DNA, the CDR3 is TGTGCCAGCAGCCCGTCCAAGGGTGCCTCACCCCTCCACTTT. The whole variable domain, filled in from reference TRBV28 and TRBJ1-6, reads DVKVTQSSRYLVKRTGEKVFLECVQDMDHENMFWYRQDPGLGLRLIYFSYDVKMKEKGDIPEGYSVSREKKERFSLILESASTNQTSMYLCASSPSKGASPLHFGNGTRLTVT.

The chain joins TRBV19 to TRBJ1-2; no firm D call. V was cut by 3 bases and J by 7 bases, with 15 bases left in between. The germline gives CDR1 LNHDA, CDR2 SQIVND (reference sequence). CDR3 length equals 14 residues. The CDR3 is CASSILLSDPGYTF. The CDR3 nucleotides are TGTGCCAGTAGTATTCTTCTTTCGGATCCTGGCTACACCTTC.

This clonotype was detected ten times or more. The chain is built from TRBV5-1 and TRBJ2-1; TRBD2 agrees at 7 bases. Per germline, CDR1 SGHRS and CDR2 YFSETQ. Unmatched junction bases numbered 11, after V lost 4 bases and J lost 4 bases. The length of the CDR3 is 16 residues. The chain's CDR3 is CASSPPEGLPYNEQFF. The CDR3 bases are TGCGCCAGCAGCCCGCCTGAGGGACTACCTTACAATGAGCAGTTCTTC.